This passage covers 27 T cell receptor beta chains from one sample sequenced in a study of CD8+CD57+ T cells in acquired aplastic anemia. For CDR3 and TCR beta VDJ profiling, genomic DNA was the template used. One entry per CDR3 protein results from TCRdb running MiXCR on the reads. The table has some 290,000 distinct CDR3 sequences, 50% to 70% seen once; the top ten hold under 8.5%. What was sequenced was sorted CD4+, CD8+, or CD8+CD57+ T cells (not recorded which) from PBMCs. These receptors all come from a human donor with severe aplastic anemia or a healthy control (not recorded which).

This clonotype was seen at least ten times. The chain combines TRBV25-1 with TRBJ1-6; D is undetermined. The germline V and J ends were trimmed by 5 bases and 6 bases, with 8 bases remaining between them. This CDR3 region has 13 residues. Germline assignment: CDR1 MGHDK and CDR2 SYGVNS. CDR3 loop: CASSLSANSPLHF. The DNA for the CDR3 is TGTGCCAGCAGTTTATCGGCTAATTCACCCCTCCACTTT. The full variable domain, in which reference TRBV25-1 and TRBJ1-6 provide the parts outside the CDR3, is EADIYQTPRYLVIGTGKKITLECSQTMGHDKMYWYQQDPGMELHLIHYSYGVNSTEKGDLSSESTVSRIRTEHFPLTLESARPSHTSQYLCASSLSANSPLHFGNGTRLTVT.

This clonotype has only a few counts. V gene TRBV7-6 combines with J gene TRBJ2-2; possible D gene TRBD1, 5 bases. CDR1 and CDR2 (germline): SGHVS, FNYEAQ. Deletions cut 6 bases from V and 0 bases from J, with 8 bases between. This CDR3 contains 14 residues. DNA for the CDR3: TGTGCCAGCAGTCGACAGCCGAACACCGGGGAGCTGTTTTTT. Amino acids: CASSRQPNTGELFF. Complete variable domain (other parts from reference TRBV7-6 and TRBJ2-2): GAGVSQSPRYKVTKRGQDVALRCDPISGHVSLYWYRQALGQGPEFLTYFNYEAQQDKSGLPNDRFSAERPEGSISTLTIQRTEQRDSAMYRCASSRQPNTGELFFGEGSRLTVL.

J is TRBJ1-1 and V is TRBV5-4; 9 positions match TRBD1. The CDR3 has 15 residues. CDR1 SGHNT and CDR2 YYREEE come from the germline V gene (reference sequence). Trimming removed 4 bases from V and 4 bases from J; junction bases left unmatched: 8. CDR3 protein: CASSTMGQGSTEAFF. In DNA form, the CDR3 reads TGTGCCAGCAGCACTATGGGACAGGGTTCCACTGAAGCTTTCTTT.

This clonotype was detected a few times. The chain has TRBV7-9 and TRBJ2-1; D gene ambiguous. This CDR3 region has 15 residues. CDR1 SEHNR and CDR2 FQNEAQ come from the germline V gene (reference sequence). V was cut by 3 bases and J by 0 bases, with 9 bases left in between. In DNA, the CDR3 is TGTGCCAGCAGCTTCGGCAGGAGCTCCTACAATGAGCAGTTCTTC. This encodes CASSFGRSSYNEQFF. The complete variable domain, with remaining parts taken from reference TRBV7-9 and TRBJ2-1, reads DTGVSQNPRHKITKRGQNVTFRCDPISEHNRLYWYRQTLGQGPEFLTYFQNEAQLEKSRLLSDRFSAERPKGSFSTLEIQRTEQGDSAMYLCASSFGRSSYNEQFFGPGTRLTVL.

The chain joins TRBV12-3 or TRBV12-4 to TRBJ1-3; D might be TRBD1 (6 bases). The V gene lost 10 bases and the J gene lost 7 bases, with 11 bases spanning the gap. The CDR3 length is 11 residues. This CDR3 is CAMGAGNTIYF. In DNA, the CDR3 is TGTGCCATGGGGGCCGGCAACACCATATATTTT.

This clonotype was found many times. The rearrangement links TRBV5-4 to TRBJ1-2; D may be TRBD1 (5 bases). The CDR3 has 13 residues. Trimming removed 3 bases at V and 2 bases at J, with 8 bases between. The germline CDR1 and CDR2 sequences are SGHNT and YYREEE (reference sequence). CDR3 protein: CASSSTENYGYTF. In DNA form, the CDR3 reads TGTGCCAGCAGCTCGACAGAAAACTATGGCTACACCTTC.

The chain links TRBV7-9 to TRBJ1-1, with 8 positions matching TRBD1. After removal of 5 bases from V and 1 base from J, the junction contained 3 bases not matched to a gene. CDR1 is SEHNR, CDR2 FQNEAQ, per germline (reference sequence). The CDR3 loop spans 14 amino acids. The CDR3 protein is CASSGDRKNTEAFF. The CDR3 DNA reads as TGTGCCAGCAGCGGGGACAGGAAGAACACTGAAGCTTTCTTT.

This clonotype was found many times. The rearrangement links TRBV7-3 to TRBJ2-1; possibly TRBD1 for D (5 bases). The CDR3 is 15 residues long. Trimming stripped 1 base from V and 3 bases from J, with 10 bases between. Per germline, CDR1 SGHTA and CDR2 FQGTGA. The CDR3 sequence: CASSLRGSNYNEQFF. The CDR3 DNA reads TGTGCCAGCAGCTTAAGGGGCAGCAACTACAATGAGCAGTTCTTC.

The V gene is TRBV9, the J gene TRBJ2-2; the D call may be TRBD1 or TRBD2 (6 bases each). Trimming stripped 3 bases from V and 7 bases from J, with 13 bases between. This CDR3 has 14 residues. The germline V gene encodes CDR1 SGDLS and CDR2 YYNGEE. CDR3 coding DNA: TGTGCCAGCAGCGGGGGGGCCACCAACGGGGAGCTGTTTTTT. Its translation: CASSGGATNGELFF.

Only a few counts were recorded for this clonotype. This rearrangement joins TRBV20-1 to TRBJ2-1; 14 positions agree with TRBD2. CDR1 and CDR2 from the germline V gene are DFQATT and SNEGSKA (reference sequence). The CDR3 is made up of 15 amino acids. V shed 4 bases and J 11 bases; nucleotides not matched to a gene: 10. CDR3 DNA sequence: TGCAGTGCTACCGGACTAGCGGGGGGCGGGAGACAGCAGTTCTTC. Residues: CSATGLAGGGRQQFF.

The rearrangement uses TRBV10-3 and TRBJ1-5; no clear D. CDR3 length: 12 residues. Germline V gene sequence: CDR1 ENHRY, CDR2 SYGVKD. Trimming removed 3 bases from V and 6 bases from J, with 6 bases in between. CDR3 DNA sequence: TGTGCCATCAGTGATGGACCTCAGCCCCAGCATTTT. Residues: CAISDGPQPQHF.

This sequence joins TRBV11-3 and TRBJ2-7, with TRBD2 matching 11 bases. CDR1 is SGHNT, CDR2 YENEEA, per germline. Trimming cost V 1 base and J 2 bases; bases outside gene matches: 7. CDR3 size: 17 residues. The CDR3: CASSLGMTSGTTYEQYF. The CDR3 nucleotides are TGTGCCAGCAGCTTAGGGATGACTAGCGGGACTACCTACGAGCAGTACTTC.

This clonotype occurred once. The rearrangement joins TRBV10-3 to TRBJ2-4; no clear D gene. The CDR3 totals 14 residues. V shed 5 bases and J shed 0 bases, with 8 bases lying between them. Germline CDR1 reads ENHRY; CDR2 reads SYGVKD. The CDR3: CAISIGLAKNIQYF. The CDR3 DNA is TGTGCCATCAGTATCGGGCTAGCCAAAAACATTCAGTACTTC.

The J gene is TRBJ2-7, the V gene TRBV10-3, with 9 positions matching TRBD1. The CDR3 runs 17 residues. Germline CDR1 and CDR2: ENHRY and SYGVKD. J gave up 2 bases and V 6 bases, and 14 bases lay outside the gene matches. Written as DNA, the CDR3 is TGTGCCATCAGCTCCGGGACAGGGATAGGGGGAACCTACGAGCAGTACTTC. Its translation is CAISSGTGIGGTYEQYF.

This clonotype was seen repeatedly, ten times or more. V usage is TRBV6-1 and J usage is TRBJ1-1; possibly TRBD1 for D (5 bases). The CDR3 is made up of 13 amino acids. Trimming pared 7 bases from V and 4 bases from J, leaving 13 bases between. The V gene's germline CDR1 is MNHNS and CDR2 SASEGT. The CDR3 region is CASILSGLTEAFF. The CDR3 DNA reads TGTGCCAGCATTTTATCAGGGCTCACTGAAGCTTTCTTT.

Comment on this clonotype: Mismatch with germline at one junction end may stem from a read error. The V and J genes are TRBV7-3 and TRBJ1-2; tentatively, D is TRBD1 (6 bases). The CDR3 extends over 14 amino acids. Germline CDR1 is SGHTA and CDR2 is FQGTGA. The DNA for the CDR3 is TGTGCCAGCACCTCAGAGTCTGGGGGCTATGGCCACACCTTC. This gives the protein CASTSESGGYGHTF.

This clonotype was counted once. V and J are TRBV2 and TRBJ1-5; D is ambiguous. V was pared by 4 bases and J by 7 bases, with 14 bases between. Germline values: CDR1 SNHLY, CDR2 FYNNEI. The length of the CDR3 is 14 residues. This CDR3 reads CASSGFAGGQPQHF. Here the CDR3 DNA reads TGTGCCAGCAGTGGATTCGCAGGTGGCCAGCCCCAGCATTTT.

The chain couples TRBV10-3 to TRBJ1-1; 9 bases map to TRBD1. The CDR3 length is 14 residues. From germline, CDR1 is ENHRY and CDR2 SYGVKD. The V segment lost 4 bases and the J segment 4 bases; nucleotides outside the gene matches: 4. CDR3 bases: TGTGCCATCAGTGTATCGACAGGGGGCACTGAAGCTTTCTTT. Translation: CAISVSTGGTEAFF.

As for this clonotype: A much larger clone sits a single nucleotide away, making a read error possible. The J gene is TRBJ2-5, the V gene TRBV6-2 or TRBV6-3, with 10 bases that match TRBD2. This CDR3 spans 15 amino acids. Germline V gene sequence: CDR1 MNHEY, CDR2 SVGEGT. The CDR3 here is CDSRELAGKKETQYF. In DNA form, the CDR3 reads TGTGACAGCAGGGAACTAGCGGGGAAGAAAGAGACCCAGTACTTC.

The chain combines TRBV10-1 with TRBJ2-1; D is unclear. CDR1 is WNHNN, CDR2 SYGVQD, per germline (reference sequence). Between the trimmed V and J ends, which lost 4 bases and 5 bases, there was a span of 15 bases. CDR3 length: 15 residues. The CDR3: CASSASYLGNNEQFF. CDR3 in DNA: TGCGCCAGCAGTGCAAGTTATTTAGGGAACAATGAGCAGTTCTTC.

This clonotype has at least ten counts. This chain joins TRBV7-8 and TRBJ1-1, with D unclear. Trimming took 1 base from V and 4 from J, leaving 7 bases between them. The germline V gene has CDR1 SGHVS and CDR2 FQNEAQ. The CDR3 is made up of 13 amino acids. This chain's CDR3 is CASSLVRGTEAFF. CDR3 sequence (DNA): TGTGCCAGCAGCTTAGTTCGGGGCACTGAAGCTTTCTTT. The whole variable domain, remainder taken from reference TRBV7-8 and TRBJ1-1, is GAGVSQSPRYKVAKRGQDVALRCDPISGHVSLFWYQQALGQGPEFLTYFQNEAQLDKSGLPSDRFFAERPEGSVSTLKIQRTQQEDSAVYLCASSLVRGTEAFFGQGTRLTVV.

The chain has TRBV7-2 and TRBJ2-2; TRBD1 is a possible D gene (5 bases). CDR1 is SGHTA, CDR2 FQGNSA, per germline. Trimming cost V 0 bases and J 7 bases, with 15 bases left between them. The CDR3 has 16 residues. Written as DNA, the CDR3 is TGTGCCAGCAGCTTAGCTACCGGCCTAGGGGTCGGGGAGCTGTTTTTT. It specifies CASSLATGLGVGELFF.

This clonotype came up many times. The chain couples TRBV7-2 to TRBJ1-1, with D uncertain. The V end was cut by 5 bases, the J end by 0 bases, with 7 bases between. Germline loops: CDR1 SGHTA, CDR2 FQGNSA. There are 13 residues in the CDR3. In nucleotides, the CDR3 is TGTGCCAGCAGCCCCTCCATGAACACTGAAGCTTTCTTT. Its translation is CASSPSMNTEAFF.

The CDR3 DNA follows: TGTGCCAGTAAGAAGGGACAAGGGGCCAACGTCCTGACTTTC. Residues: CASKKGQGANVLTF. V is TRBV19 and J is TRBJ2-6; possibly TRBD1 for D (6 bases). The length of the CDR3 is 14 residues. V was clipped by 7 bases and J by 4 bases, with 11 bases between them. Germline V gives CDR1 LNHDA, CDR2 SQIVND (reference sequence).

Written as DNA, the CDR3 is TGTGCCAGTAGTATTTTGGGAGCGGGAGGGGGTAATGAGCAGTTCTTC. The encoded protein is CASSILGAGGGNEQFF. The V and J genes are TRBV19 and TRBJ2-1, with 10 nucleotides matching TRBD2. CDR3 length equals 16 residues. The trim removed 3 bases at V and 7 bases at J, leaving 9 bases unmatched. In germline, CDR1 is LNHDA, CDR2 SQIVND (reference sequence).

The J gene is TRBJ1-2, the V gene TRBV5-1; TRBD1 aligns across 9 bases. CDR3 size: 15 residues. With V trimmed by 4 bases and J by 4 bases, 8 bases remained unmatched. The germline V gene has CDR1 SGHRS and CDR2 YFSETQ. The CDR3 DNA reads as TGCGCCAGCAGCCTGGACAGGGGCGCGGGCTATGGCTACACCTTC. It codes for CASSLDRGAGYGYTF. Variable domain in full (rest from reference TRBV5-1 and TRBJ1-2): KAGVTQTPRYLIKTRGQQVTLSCSPISGHRSVSWYQQTPGQGLQFLFEYFSETQRNKGNFPGRFSGRQFSNSRSEMNVSTLELGDSALYLCASSLDRGAGYGYTFGSGTRLTVV.

This clonotype showed up many times. The CDR3 DNA reads TGTGCCAGCAGCGTAGGAGCAGGGATGAACACTGAAGCTTTCTTT. Its protein product is CASSVGAGMNTEAFF. This chain links TRBV9 with TRBJ1-1, with D perhaps TRBD1 (5 bases). Germline lookup yields CDR1 SGDLS and CDR2 YYNGEE. The V end lost 0 bases, the J end lost 0 bases, and 9 bases lay between the germline ends. CDR3 size: 15 residues.